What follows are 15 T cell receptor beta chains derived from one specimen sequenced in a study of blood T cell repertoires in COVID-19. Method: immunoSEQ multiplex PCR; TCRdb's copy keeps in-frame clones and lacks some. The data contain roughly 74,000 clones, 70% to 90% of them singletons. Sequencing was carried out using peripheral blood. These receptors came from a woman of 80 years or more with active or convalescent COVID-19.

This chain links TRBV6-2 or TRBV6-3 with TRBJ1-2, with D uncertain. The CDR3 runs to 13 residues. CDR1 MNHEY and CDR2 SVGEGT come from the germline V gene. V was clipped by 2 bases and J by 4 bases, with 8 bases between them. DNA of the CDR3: TGTGCCAGCAGTTACGGCGGAATCTATGGCTACACCTTC. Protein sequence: CASSYGGIYGYTF.

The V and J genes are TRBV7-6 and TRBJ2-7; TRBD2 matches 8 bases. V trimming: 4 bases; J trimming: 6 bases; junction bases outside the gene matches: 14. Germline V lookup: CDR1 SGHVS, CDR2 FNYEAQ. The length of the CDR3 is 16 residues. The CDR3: CASSSRGWREVSEQYF. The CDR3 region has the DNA TGTGCCAGCAGCTCGAGGGGGTGGCGGGAGGTTTCCGAGCAGTACTTC. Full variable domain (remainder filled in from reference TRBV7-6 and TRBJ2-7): GAGVSQSPRYKVTKRGQDVALRCDPISGHVSLYWYRQALGQGPEFLTYFNYEAQQDKSGLPNDRFSAERPEGSISTLTIQRTEQRDSAMYRCASSSRGWREVSEQYFGPGTRLTVT.

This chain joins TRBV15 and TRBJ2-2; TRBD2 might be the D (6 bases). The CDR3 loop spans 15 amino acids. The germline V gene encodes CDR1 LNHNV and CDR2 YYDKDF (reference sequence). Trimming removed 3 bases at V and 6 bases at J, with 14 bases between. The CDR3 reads CATSRYGSESGELFF. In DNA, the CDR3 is TGTGCCACCAGCAGGTACGGGAGTGAGTCCGGGGAGCTGTTTTTT. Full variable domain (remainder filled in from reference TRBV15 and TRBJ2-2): DAMVIQNPRYQVTQFGKPVTLSCSQTLNHNVMYWYQQKSSQAPKLLFHYYDKDFNNEADTPDNFQSRRPNTSFCFLDIRSPGLGDTAMYLCATSRYGSESGELFFGEGSRLTVL.

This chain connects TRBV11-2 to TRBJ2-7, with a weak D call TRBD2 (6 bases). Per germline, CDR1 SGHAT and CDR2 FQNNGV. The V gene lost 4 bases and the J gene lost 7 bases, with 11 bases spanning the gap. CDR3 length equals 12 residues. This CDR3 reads CASSWDLGEQYF. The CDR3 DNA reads TGTGCCAGCAGCTGGGACTTGGGGGAGCAGTACTTC.

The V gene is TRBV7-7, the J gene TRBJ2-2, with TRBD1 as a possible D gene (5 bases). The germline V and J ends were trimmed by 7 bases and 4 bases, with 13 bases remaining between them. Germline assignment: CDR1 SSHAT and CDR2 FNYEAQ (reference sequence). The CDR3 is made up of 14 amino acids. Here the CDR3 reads CASTPSRATGELFF. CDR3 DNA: TGTGCCAGCACCCCCTCCAGGGCCACCGGGGAGCTGTTTTTT. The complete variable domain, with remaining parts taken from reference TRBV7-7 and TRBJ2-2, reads GAGVSQSPRYKVTKRGQDVTLRCDPISSHATLYWYQQALGQGPEFLTYFNYEAQPDKSGLPSDRFSAERPEGSISTLTIQRTEQRDSAMYRCASTPSRATGELFFGEGSRLTVL.

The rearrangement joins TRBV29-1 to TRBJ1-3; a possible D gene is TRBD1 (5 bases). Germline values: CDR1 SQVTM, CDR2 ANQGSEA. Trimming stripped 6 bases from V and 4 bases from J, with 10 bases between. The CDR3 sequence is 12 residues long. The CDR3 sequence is CSVVTVGNTIYF. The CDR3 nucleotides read TGCAGCGTCGTGACAGTGGGAAACACCATATATTTT.

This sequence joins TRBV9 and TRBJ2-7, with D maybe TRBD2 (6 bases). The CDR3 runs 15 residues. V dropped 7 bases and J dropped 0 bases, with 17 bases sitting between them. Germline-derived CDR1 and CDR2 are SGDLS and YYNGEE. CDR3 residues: CASSEGAESSYEQYF. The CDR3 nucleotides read TGTGCCAGCTCGGAGGGAGCGGAGAGCTCCTACGAGCAGTACTTC.

The DNA for the CDR3 is TGTGCCAGCAGCCAGAGGAGGACAGGGGGCGCCGAGCAGTACTTC. Its translation is CASSQRRTGGAEQYF. The chain recombines TRBV3-1 (or the pseudogene TRBV3-2) with TRBJ2-7, with 11 nucleotides matching TRBD1. Germline loops: CDR1 LGHDT, CDR2 YNNKEL (reference sequence). This CDR3 is 15 amino acids long. Losses at the gene ends were 3 bases for V and 6 bases for J; bases not matched to a gene: 7.

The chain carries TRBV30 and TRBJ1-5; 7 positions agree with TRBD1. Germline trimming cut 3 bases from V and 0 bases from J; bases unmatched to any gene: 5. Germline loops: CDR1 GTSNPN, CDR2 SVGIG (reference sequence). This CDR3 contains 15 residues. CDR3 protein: CAWSRGEYSNQPQHF. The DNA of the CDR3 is TGTGCCTGGAGCAGGGGGGAATATAGCAATCAGCCCCAGCATTTT.

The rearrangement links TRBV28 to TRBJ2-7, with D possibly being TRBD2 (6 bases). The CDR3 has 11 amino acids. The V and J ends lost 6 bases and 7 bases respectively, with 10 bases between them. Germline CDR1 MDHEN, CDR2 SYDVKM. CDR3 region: CASSREREQYF. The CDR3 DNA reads TGTGCCAGCAGCCGGGAGAGGGAGCAGTACTTC.

CDR3 DNA sequence: TGTGCCAGCAGCTTGGGCAGGCGCGACGGAAAACTGTTTTTT. Encoded protein: CASSLGRRDGKLFF. This chain links TRBV13 with TRBJ1-4, with unresolved D. Trimming took 3 bases from V and 10 from J, leaving 15 bases between them. Germline V gene sequence: CDR1 PRHDT, CDR2 FYEKMQ (reference sequence). The CDR3 has 14 residues.

CDR3 DNA sequence: TGTGCCAGTAGTATAAAGGGACTAGCGGGAGTCAGCGAGCAGTACTTC. Its translation is CASSIKGLAGVSEQYF. The gene calls are TRBV19 and TRBJ2-7, with TRBD2 matching 14 bases. Germline V gives CDR1 LNHDA, CDR2 SQIVND (reference sequence). The CDR3 length is 16 residues. J gave up 6 bases and V 2 bases, and 6 bases lay outside the gene matches.

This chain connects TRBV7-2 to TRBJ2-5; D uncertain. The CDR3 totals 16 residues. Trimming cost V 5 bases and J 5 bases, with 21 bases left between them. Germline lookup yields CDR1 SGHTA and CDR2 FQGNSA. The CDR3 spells CASSQRQAAFWETQYF. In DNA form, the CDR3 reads TGTGCCAGCAGCCAACGGCAGGCCGCGTTCTGGGAGACCCAGTACTTC.

CDR3 sequence (DNA): TGTGCCAGTAGTCGGGGAGGGGATACAGATACGCAGTATTTT. Residues: CASSRGGDTDTQYF. The chain is built from TRBV19 and TRBJ2-3, with TRBD2 identical over 7 bases. The CDR3 consists of 14 residues. CDR1 and CDR2 (germline): LNHDA, SQIVND (reference sequence). V dropped 5 bases and J dropped 3; count of bases not matched to a gene: 5.

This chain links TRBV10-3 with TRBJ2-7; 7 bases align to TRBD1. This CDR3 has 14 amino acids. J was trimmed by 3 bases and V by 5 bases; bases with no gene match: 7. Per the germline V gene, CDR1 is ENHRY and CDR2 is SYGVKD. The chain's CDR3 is CAISLPGQSYEQYF. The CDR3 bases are TGTGCCATCAGTCTTCCGGGACAGAGCTACGAGCAGTACTTC.